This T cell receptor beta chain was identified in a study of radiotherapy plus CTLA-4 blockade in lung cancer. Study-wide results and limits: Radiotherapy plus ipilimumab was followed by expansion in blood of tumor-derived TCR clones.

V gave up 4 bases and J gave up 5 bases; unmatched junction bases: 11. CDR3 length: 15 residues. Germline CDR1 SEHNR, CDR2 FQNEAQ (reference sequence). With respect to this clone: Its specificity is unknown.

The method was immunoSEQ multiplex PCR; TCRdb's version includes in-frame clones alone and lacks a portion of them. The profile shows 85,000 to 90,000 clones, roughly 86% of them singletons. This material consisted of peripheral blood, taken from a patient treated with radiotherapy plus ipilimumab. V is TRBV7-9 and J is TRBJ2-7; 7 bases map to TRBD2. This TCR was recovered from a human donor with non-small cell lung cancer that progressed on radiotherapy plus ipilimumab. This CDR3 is CASSSSMVGGNEQYF. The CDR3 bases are TGTGCCAGCAGCTCCAGTATGGTGGGGGGGAACGAGCAGTACTTC.